This TCR beta chain was sequenced during a study of radiotherapy plus CTLA-4 blockade in lung cancer. For the study at large: Objective responses were seen in about a sixth of patients, disease control in around 31%.

Here immunoSEQ multiplex PCR was the method, and the copy in TCRdb shows in-frame clones only, minus some. Among 9,500 to 15,000 clones, around four fifths were seen once, and the ten largest hold around 32%. Ipilimumab-mediated CTLA-4 blockade plus focal radiation was given to patients having chemo-refractory metastatic non-small-cell lung cancer. The CDR3 spans 13 residues. Trimming cost V 4 bases and J 8 bases; bases outside gene matches: 7. The starting material was peripheral blood, obtained from a patient treated with radiotherapy plus ipilimumab. The J gene is TRBJ1-2, the V gene TRBV23-1, with 7 bases aligning to TRBD1. TRBV23-1 has ORF status, its function being uncertain. The sequence came from a human donor with non-small cell lung cancer that progressed on radiotherapy plus ipilimumab. CDR3 in DNA: TGCGCCAGCAGTCGAACAGGGGTCGAAGGCTACACCTTC. Its protein is CASSRTGVEGYTF.